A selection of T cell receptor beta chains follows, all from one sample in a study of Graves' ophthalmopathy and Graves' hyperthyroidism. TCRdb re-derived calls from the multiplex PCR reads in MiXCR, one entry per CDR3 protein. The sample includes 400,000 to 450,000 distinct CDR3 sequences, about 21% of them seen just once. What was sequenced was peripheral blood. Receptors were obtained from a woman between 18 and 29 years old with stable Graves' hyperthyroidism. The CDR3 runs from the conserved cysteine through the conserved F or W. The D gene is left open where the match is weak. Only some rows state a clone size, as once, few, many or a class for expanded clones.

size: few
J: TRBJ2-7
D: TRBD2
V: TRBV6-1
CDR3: CASRTASGTYEQYF
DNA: TGTGCCAGCAGGACGGCTAGCGGAACCTACGAGCAGTACTTC

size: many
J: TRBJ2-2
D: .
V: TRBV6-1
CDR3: CASSTPTGSHTGELFF
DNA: TGTGCCAGCAGCACTCCTACCGGGAGCCACACCGGGGAGCTGTTTTTT

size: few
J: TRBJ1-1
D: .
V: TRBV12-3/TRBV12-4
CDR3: CASLYYGTPAFF
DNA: TGTGCCAGCTTATATTACGGGACACCGGCTTTCTTT

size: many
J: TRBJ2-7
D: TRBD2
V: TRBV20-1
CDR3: CSARDNSGASYEQYF
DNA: TGCAGTGCTAGAGATAATAGCGGGGCTTCCTACGAGCAGTACTTC

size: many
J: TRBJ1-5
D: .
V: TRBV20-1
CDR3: CSASRLDYSNQPQHF
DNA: TGCAGTGCTAGCCGTCTCGATTATAGCAATCAGCCCCAGCATTTT

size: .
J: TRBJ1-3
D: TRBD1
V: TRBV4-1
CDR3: CASSQSTGLRNTIYF
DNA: TGCGCCAGCAGCCAATCGACAGGGTTAAGAAACACCATATATTTT

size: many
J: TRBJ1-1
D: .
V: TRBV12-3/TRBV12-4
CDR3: CASSSTEEAFF
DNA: TGTGCCAGCAGTTCTACAGAAGAAGCTTTCTTT

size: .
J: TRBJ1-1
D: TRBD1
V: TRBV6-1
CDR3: CASSSRQGQGPTEAFF
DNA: TGTGCCAGCAGCTCCCGACAGGGGCAAGGGCCTACTGAAGCTTTCTTT

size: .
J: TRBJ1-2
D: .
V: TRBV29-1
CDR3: CSVVDNYGYTF
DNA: TGCAGCGTTGTGGATAACTATGGCTACACCTTC

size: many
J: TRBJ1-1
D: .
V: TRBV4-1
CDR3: CASSQVAGKMNTEAFF
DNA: TGCGCCAGCAGCCAAGTTGCAGGCAAGATGAACACTGAAGCTTTCTTT

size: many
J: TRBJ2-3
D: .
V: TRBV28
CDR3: CASSLDSDTQYF
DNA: TGTGCCAGCAGTTTAGACTCCGATACGCAGTATTTT

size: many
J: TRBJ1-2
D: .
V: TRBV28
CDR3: CASSLGGSPGGYTF
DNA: TGTGCCAGCAGTTTAGGGGGATCACCGGGTGGCTACACCTTC

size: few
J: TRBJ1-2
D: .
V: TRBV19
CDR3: CASSTGHTNYGYTF
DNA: TGTGCCAGTAGCACTGGACATACTAACTATGGCTACACCTTC

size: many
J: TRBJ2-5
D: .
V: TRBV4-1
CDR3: CASSHPRRETQYF
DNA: TGCGCCAGCAGCCACCCCAGACGAGAGACCCAGTACTTC

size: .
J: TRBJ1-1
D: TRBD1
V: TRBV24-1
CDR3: CATSDAGTETFF
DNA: TGTGCCACCAGTGATGCCGGGACAGAAACTTTCTTT

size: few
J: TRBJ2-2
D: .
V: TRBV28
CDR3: CASSLSGLWDTGELFF
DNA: TGTGCCAGCAGTTTATCGGGCCTCTGGGACACCGGGGAGCTGTTTTTT

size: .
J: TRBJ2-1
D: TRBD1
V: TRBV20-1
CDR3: CSAGTGEAGTLSNEQFF
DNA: TGCAGTGCGGGGACAGGGGAAGCGGGAACGTTGTCCAATGAGCAGTTCTTC